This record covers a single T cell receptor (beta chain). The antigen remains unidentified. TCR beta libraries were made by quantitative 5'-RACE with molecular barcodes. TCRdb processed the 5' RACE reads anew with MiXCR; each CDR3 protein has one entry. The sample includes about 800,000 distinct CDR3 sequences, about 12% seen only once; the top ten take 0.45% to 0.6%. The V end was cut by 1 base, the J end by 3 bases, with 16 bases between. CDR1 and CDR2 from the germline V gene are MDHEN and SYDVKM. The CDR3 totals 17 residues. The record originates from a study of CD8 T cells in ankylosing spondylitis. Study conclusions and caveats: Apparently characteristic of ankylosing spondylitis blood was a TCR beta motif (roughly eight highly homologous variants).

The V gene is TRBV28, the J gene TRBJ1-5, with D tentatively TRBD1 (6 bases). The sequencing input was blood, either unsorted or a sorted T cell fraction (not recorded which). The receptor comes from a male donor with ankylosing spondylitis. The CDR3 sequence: CASSLSHLSGVNQPQHF. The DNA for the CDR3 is TGTGCCAGCAGTTTATCCCATTTATCAGGGGTCAATCAGCCCCAGCATTTT.